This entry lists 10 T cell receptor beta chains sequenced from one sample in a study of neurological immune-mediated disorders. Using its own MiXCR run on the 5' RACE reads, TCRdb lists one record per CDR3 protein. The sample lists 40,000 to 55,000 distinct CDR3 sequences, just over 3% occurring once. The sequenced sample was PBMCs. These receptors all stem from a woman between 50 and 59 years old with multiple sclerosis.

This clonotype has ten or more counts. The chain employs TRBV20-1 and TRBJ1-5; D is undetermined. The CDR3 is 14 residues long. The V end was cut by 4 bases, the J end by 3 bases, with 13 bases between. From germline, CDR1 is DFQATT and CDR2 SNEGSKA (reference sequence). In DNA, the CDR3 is TGCAGTGCTACCCTAGGGAGGCTCAATCAGCCCCAGCATTTT. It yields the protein CSATLGRLNQPQHF.

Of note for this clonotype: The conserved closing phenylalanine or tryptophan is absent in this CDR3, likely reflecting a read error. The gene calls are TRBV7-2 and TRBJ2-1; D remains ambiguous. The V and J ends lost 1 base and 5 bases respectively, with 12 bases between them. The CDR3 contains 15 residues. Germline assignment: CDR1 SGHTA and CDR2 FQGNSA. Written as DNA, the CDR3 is TGTGCCAGCAGCTTAGGTAGTAGTAGACACAATGAGCAGTTCAAC. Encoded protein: CASSLGSSRHNEQFN.

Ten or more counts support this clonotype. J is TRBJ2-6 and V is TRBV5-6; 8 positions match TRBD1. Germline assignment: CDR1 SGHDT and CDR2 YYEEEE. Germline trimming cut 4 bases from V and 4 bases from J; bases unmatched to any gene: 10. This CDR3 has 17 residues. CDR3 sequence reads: CASSRYQGAGGANVLTF. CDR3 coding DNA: TGTGCCAGCAGCCGGTATCAGGGGGCGGGAGGGGCCAACGTCCTGACTTTC.

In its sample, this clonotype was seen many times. The CDR3 DNA follows: TGTGCCAGCAGCCAAGAAAAGAATAGCGGGATCCTAGGAGATACGCAGTATTTT. Translating gives CASSQEKNSGILGDTQYF. This chain connects TRBV3-1 to TRBJ2-3, with TRBD2 matching over 8 bases. Germline loops: CDR1 LGHDT, CDR2 YNNKEL (reference sequence). The V gene end was trimmed by 0 bases and the J gene end by 5 bases; junction bases not matched to a gene: 13. The CDR3 has 18 amino acids.

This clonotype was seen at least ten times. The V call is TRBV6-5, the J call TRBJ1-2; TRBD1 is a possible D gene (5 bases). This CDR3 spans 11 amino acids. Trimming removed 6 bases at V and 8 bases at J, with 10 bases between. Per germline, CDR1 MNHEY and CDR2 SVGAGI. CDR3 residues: CASRGGVGYTF. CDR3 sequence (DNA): TGTGCCAGCAGGGGGGGGGTGGGCTACACCTTC.

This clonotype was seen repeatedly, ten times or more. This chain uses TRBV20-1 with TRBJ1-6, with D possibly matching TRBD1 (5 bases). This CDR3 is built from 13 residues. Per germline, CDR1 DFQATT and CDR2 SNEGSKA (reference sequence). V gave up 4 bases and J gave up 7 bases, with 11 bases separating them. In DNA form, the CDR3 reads TGCAGTGCTATTACCCAGGGAAATTCACCCCTCCACTTT. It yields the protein CSAITQGNSPLHF.

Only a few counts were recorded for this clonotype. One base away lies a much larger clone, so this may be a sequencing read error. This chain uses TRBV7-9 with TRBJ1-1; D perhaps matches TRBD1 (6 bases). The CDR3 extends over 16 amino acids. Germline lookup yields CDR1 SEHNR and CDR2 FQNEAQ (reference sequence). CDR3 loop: CVSSLDVGGRGPEAFF. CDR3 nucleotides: TGTGTCAGCAGCCTCGACGTGGGGGGCCGGGGTCCTGAAGCTTTCTTT.

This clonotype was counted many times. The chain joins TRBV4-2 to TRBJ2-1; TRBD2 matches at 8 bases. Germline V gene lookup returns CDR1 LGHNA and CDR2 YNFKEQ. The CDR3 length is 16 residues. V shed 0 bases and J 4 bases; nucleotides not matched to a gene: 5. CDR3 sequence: CASSQEPSGLYNEQFF. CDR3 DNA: TGTGCCAGCAGCCAAGAACCTAGCGGGTTATACAATGAGCAGTTCTTC.

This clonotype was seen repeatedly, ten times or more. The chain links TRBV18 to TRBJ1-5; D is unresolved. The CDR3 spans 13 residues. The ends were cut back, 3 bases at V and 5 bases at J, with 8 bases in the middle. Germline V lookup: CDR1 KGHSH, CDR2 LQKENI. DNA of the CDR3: TGTGCCAGCTCACCTAGTGCGGATCAGCCCCAGCATTTT. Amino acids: CASSPSADQPQHF.

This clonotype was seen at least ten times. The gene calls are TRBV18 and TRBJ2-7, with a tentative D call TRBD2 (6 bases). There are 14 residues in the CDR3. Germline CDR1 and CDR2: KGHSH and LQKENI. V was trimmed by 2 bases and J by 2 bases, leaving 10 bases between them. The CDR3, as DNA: TGTGCCAGCTCACCAATAGGAGGGGCCTACGAGCAGTACTTC. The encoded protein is CASSPIGGAYEQYF.